This T cell receptor beta chain was sequenced during a study of control samples from healthy donors and cancer patients. This CDR3 is built from 12 residues. Per the germline V gene, CDR1 is SGHRS and CDR2 is YFSETQ. The V and J ends lost 3 bases and 8 bases, in that order; junction bases with no gene match: 2. Libraries were prepared by immunoSEQ multiplex PCR; TCRdb keeps only in-frame clonotypes and omits some of them. The repertoire holds about 120,000 clones, nearly 95% seen once, with roughly 2.5% in the top ten. The receptor was isolated from a man aged 25-45 years in good health. Sequencing was performed on blood. The chain links TRBV5-1 to TRBJ2-1, with 7 nucleotides matching TRBD1. CDR3 nucleotide sequence: TGCGCCAGCAGCTGGGACAGATATGAGCAGTTCTTC. It is translated as CASSWDRYEQFF.